The 3 T cell receptor beta chains in this list originate from one sample, sequenced in a study of OX40 agonist ivuxolimab in advanced cancers. Generated by immunoSEQ multiplex PCR, the TCRdb table keeps only in-frame clones and is missing some. The sample contains roughly 70,000 clones, 85% of which appear only once. Material: CD4+ or CD8+ T cells sorted from blood, obtained in a trial of the OX40 agonist ivuxolimab. Receptors originate from an adult with an advanced solid tumor such as melanoma, head and neck, liver or kidney cancer.

The rearrangement links TRBV6-6 to TRBJ2-7, with 14 bases lining up with TRBD2. This CDR3 is built from 15 residues. Per germline, CDR1 MNHNY and CDR2 SVGAGI (reference sequence). Losses at the gene ends were 7 bases for V and 2 bases for J; bases not matched to a gene: 4. CDR3 region: CASTGTSGSAYEQYF. The CDR3 nucleotides read TGTGCCAGCACCGGGACTAGCGGGAGTGCCTACGAGCAGTACTTC.

The V call is TRBV6-6, the J call TRBJ2-2; 8 bases are a match to TRBD1. The V gene end was trimmed by 5 bases and the J gene end by 0 bases; junction bases not matched to a gene: 5. The CDR3 totals 16 residues. CDR1 is MNHNY, CDR2 SVGAGI, per germline (reference sequence). DNA for the CDR3: TGTGCCAGCAGTAGACGGACAGGGACGAACACCGGGGAGCTGTTTTTT. This sequence encodes CASSRRTGTNTGELFF.

The V gene is TRBV11-3, the J gene TRBJ2-1; 8 positions match TRBD1. Unmatched junction bases numbered 7, after V lost 0 bases and J lost 0 bases. The CDR3 contains 18 residues. CDR1 SGHNT and CDR2 YENEEA come from the germline V gene. In DNA, the CDR3 is TGTGCCAGCAGCTTAGATTTAACAGGGGGTTTCTCCTACAATGAGCAGTTCTTC. Residues: CASSLDLTGGFSYNEQFF.